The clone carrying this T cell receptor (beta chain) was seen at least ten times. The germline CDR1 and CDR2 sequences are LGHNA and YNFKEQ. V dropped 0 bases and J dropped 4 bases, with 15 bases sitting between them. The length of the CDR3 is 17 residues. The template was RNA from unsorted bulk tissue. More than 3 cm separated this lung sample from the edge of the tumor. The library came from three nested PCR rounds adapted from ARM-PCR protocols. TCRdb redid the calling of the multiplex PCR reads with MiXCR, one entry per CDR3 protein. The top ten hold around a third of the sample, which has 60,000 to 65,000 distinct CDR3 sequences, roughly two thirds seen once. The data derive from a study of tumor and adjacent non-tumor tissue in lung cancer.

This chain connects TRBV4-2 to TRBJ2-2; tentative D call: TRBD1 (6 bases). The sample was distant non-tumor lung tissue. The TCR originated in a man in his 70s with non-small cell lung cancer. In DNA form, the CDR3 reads TGTGCCAGCAGCCAAGATCTTGGGGGCAGGGCCACCGGGGAGCTGTTTTTT. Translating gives CASSQDLGGRATGELFF.